This TCR beta chain was retrieved from a study of blood T cells in healthy people across ages. It was with a sample-barcoded 5' primer and a J-beta primer mix that a second PCR of about 7 to 12 cycles was run. TCRdb ran MiXCR on the 5' RACE reads and lists one entry per CDR3 protein. This table holds fewer than 1.5 million distinct CDR3 sequences, approximately 40% found once. Study-wide findings and caveats: It was found that TCR beta diversity correlated strongly with the percentage of naive T cells. Age showed a roughly linear inverse relationship with TCR beta diversity per million T cells. Diversity estimates from one million T cells were considered underestimates.

Isolation per sample recovered at least 7 million PBMCs. Concerning this clonotype: The antigen is unknown.

Germline lookup yields CDR1 KGHSH and CDR2 LQKENI. This CDR3 is 15 amino acids long. V lost 4 bases to trimming and J lost 5 bases; unmatched junction nucleotides: 4. The sample was blood. The V gene is TRBV18, the J gene TRBJ2-7; 14 positions match TRBD2. The TCR was taken from a woman between 18 and 29 years old in good health. The CDR3 sequence is CASSLGLAGENEQYF. The DNA of the CDR3 is TGTGCCAGCTCACTGGGACTAGCGGGAGAGAACGAGCAGTACTTC.